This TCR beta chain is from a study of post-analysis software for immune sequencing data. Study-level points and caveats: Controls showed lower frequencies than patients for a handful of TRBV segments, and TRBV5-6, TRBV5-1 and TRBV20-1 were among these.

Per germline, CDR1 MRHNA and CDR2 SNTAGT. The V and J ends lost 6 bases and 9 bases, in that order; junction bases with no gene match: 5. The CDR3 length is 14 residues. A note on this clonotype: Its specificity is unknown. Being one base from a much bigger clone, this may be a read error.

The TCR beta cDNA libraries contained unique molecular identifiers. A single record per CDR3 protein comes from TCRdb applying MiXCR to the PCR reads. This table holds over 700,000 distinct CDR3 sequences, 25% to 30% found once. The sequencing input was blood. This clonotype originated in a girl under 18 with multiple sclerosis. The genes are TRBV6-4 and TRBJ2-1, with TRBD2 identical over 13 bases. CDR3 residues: CASRDGLAGVEQFF. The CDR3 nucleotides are TGTGCCAGCAGGGACGGACTAGCGGGAGTTGAGCAGTTCTTC.